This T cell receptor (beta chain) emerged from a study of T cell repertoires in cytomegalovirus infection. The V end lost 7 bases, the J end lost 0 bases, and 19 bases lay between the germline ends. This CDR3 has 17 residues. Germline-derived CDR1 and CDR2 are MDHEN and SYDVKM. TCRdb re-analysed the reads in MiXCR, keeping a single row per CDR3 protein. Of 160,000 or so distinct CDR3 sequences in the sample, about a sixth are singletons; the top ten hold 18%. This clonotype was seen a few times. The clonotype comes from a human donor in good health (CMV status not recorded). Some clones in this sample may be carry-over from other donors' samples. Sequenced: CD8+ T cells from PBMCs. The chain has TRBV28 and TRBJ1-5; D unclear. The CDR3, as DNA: TGTGCCAGCACCCCTTTCTCGGTGATTGATAGCAATCAGCCCCAGCATTTT. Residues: CASTPFSVIDSNQPQHF.